One and the same sample provided the 14 T cell receptor beta chains below, sequenced in a study of blood T cell repertoires in COVID-19. TCRdb's copy holds only in-frame clones and misses some; the assay was immunoSEQ multiplex PCR. The table lists approximately 300,000 clones, 75% to 90% of them singletons, with over 2% in the top ten. The source material was peripheral blood. These receptor sequences come from a woman aged 50 to 65 who had recovered from COVID-19.

This chain connects TRBV6-2 or TRBV6-3 to TRBJ1-2; D is uncertain. V was clipped by 0 bases and J by 5 bases, with 10 bases between them. Germline V gene lookup returns CDR1 MNHEY and CDR2 SVGEGT. This CDR3 is built from 14 residues. CDR3 DNA: TGTGCCAGCAGTTACTCGGGCAGCTTTTATGGCTACACCTTC. Its protein product is CASSYSGSFYGYTF.

The V gene is TRBV18, the J gene TRBJ2-7; maybe TRBD1 (5 bases). V gave up 2 bases and J gave up 3 bases, with 17 bases separating them. Looked up from germline, CDR1 is KGHSH and CDR2 is LQKENI. The CDR3 has 16 residues. The DNA for the CDR3 is TGTGCCAGCTCACCAAGGTATGGGGCAGCAAGCTACGAGCAGTACTTC. Its translation: CASSPRYGAASYEQYF.

The J gene is TRBJ2-7, the V gene TRBV11-2; a possible D gene is TRBD2 (5 bases). V was trimmed by 5 bases and J by 0 bases, leaving 11 bases between them. Germline CDR1 is SGHAT and CDR2 is FQNNGV. The CDR3 length is 14 residues. CDR3 bases: TGTGCCAGCAGCCCAGGACTTTCCTCCTACGAGCAGTACTTC. Amino acids: CASSPGLSSYEQYF.

This clone was counted a few times. The chain combines TRBV7-9 with TRBJ1-2; 9 nucleotides line up with TRBD1. CDR1 and CDR2 (germline): SEHNR, FQNEAQ (reference sequence). This CDR3 region has 12 residues. After removal of 6 bases from V and 8 bases from J, the junction contained 4 bases not matched to a gene. The CDR3 DNA reads as TGTGCCAGCAGTTACGACAGGGGGGGCTACACCTTC. Translation gives CASSYDRGGYTF.

The rearrangement uses TRBV25-1 and TRBJ1-5, with a possible D match to TRBD1 (5 bases). The CDR3 contains 14 residues. V dropped 6 bases and J dropped 4 bases, with 13 bases sitting between them. CDR1 MGHDK and CDR2 SYGVNS come from the germline V gene. CDR3 nucleotide sequence: TGTGCCAGCAGCCCCGATAGGGGAAATCAGCCCCAGCATTTT. Translation: CASSPDRGNQPQHF.

The CDR3 region is CASMAGTGNEKLFF. The CDR3, as DNA: TGTGCCAGCATGGCGGGCACCGGTAATGAAAAACTGTTTTTT. The rearrangement links TRBV2 to TRBJ1-4; D is unclear. V dropped 7 bases and J dropped 4 bases, with 13 bases sitting between them. This CDR3 region has 14 residues. Germline CDR1 reads SNHLY; CDR2 reads FYNNEI.

The rearrangement uses TRBV7-2 and TRBJ2-3, with TRBD2 matching 10 bases. The CDR3 sequence is 16 residues long. The junction had 4 bases not matched to a gene; V was cut back by 3 bases and J by 1 base. The germline V gene has CDR1 SGHTA and CDR2 FQGNSA. The CDR3 sequence: CASSLGAGGRTDTQYF. The DNA of the CDR3 is TGTGCCAGCAGCTTGGGAGCGGGGGGGCGCACAGATACGCAGTATTTT.

This clone was detected a few times. CDR3 sequence (DNA): TGTGCCTGGAGTTCGACAGAACAAGAGACCCAGTACTTC. Amino acid sequence: CAWSSTEQETQYF. V is TRBV30 and J is TRBJ2-5; perhaps TRBD1 as D (5 bases). The CDR3 consists of 13 residues. Trimming took 2 bases from V and 2 from J, leaving 9 bases between them. Germline lookup yields CDR1 GTSNPN and CDR2 SVGIG (reference sequence).

This chain joins TRBV5-6 and TRBJ2-7, with D maybe TRBD1 (6 bases). The germline V gene has CDR1 SGHDT and CDR2 YYEEEE. Between the trimmed V and J ends, which lost 5 bases and 7 bases, there was a span of 22 bases. This CDR3 is built from 15 residues. CDR3 in amino acids: CASRSEQGSLREQYF. The CDR3, as DNA: TGTGCCAGCAGGAGTGAACAGGGATCTCTACGAGAGCAGTACTTC.

The V gene is TRBV9, the J gene TRBJ1-1; no clear D gene. Trimming removed 0 bases from V and 1 base from J, with 16 bases in between. The germline V gene has CDR1 SGDLS and CDR2 YYNGEE. This CDR3 spans 17 amino acids. CDR3 sequence reads: CASSVGADAGSNTEAFF. CDR3 bases: TGTGCCAGCAGCGTAGGAGCAGACGCAGGATCGAACACTGAAGCTTTCTTT.

The CDR3 region has the DNA TGTGCCAGTAGTTTGTCAGATTATGGCTACACCTTC. The encoded protein is CASSLSDYGYTF. The rearrangement joins TRBV19 to TRBJ1-2; D gene ambiguous. Germline V CDR1 and CDR2: LNHDA, SQIVND (reference sequence). Trimming pared 5 bases from V and 5 bases from J, leaving 9 bases between. The CDR3 runs to 12 residues.

The chain couples TRBV6-1 to TRBJ1-2; maybe TRBD1 (6 bases). This CDR3 spans 13 amino acids. CDR1 MNHNS and CDR2 SASEGT come from the germline V gene. Deletions cut 3 bases from V and 5 bases from J, with 10 bases between. The CDR3 coding sequence is TGTGCCAGCAGTGACGGACAGCAATATGGCTACACCTTC. This sequence encodes CASSDGQQYGYTF.

The chain couples TRBV5-6 to TRBJ1-3; TRBD1 agrees at 7 bases. This CDR3 region has 16 residues. Germline V gene lookup returns CDR1 SGHDT and CDR2 YYEEEE. With 3 bases clipped from V and 3 bases from J, the junction kept 9 bases outside the gene matches. DNA of the CDR3: TGTGCCAGCAGCTGGGGGTTAGGGGACAGTGGAAACACCATATATTTT. It yields the protein CASSWGLGDSGNTIYF.

This sequence joins TRBV7-3 and TRBJ1-1; 8 nucleotides match TRBD1. CDR3 size: 15 residues. After removal of 4 bases from V and 5 bases from J, the junction contained 9 bases not matched to a gene. From germline, CDR1 is SGHTA and CDR2 FQGTGA. CDR3 coding DNA: TGTGCCAGCAGCTCCGGACAGGGTGGAATAACTGAAGCTTTCTTT. Translated: CASSSGQGGITEAFF.